The clone carrying this TCR beta chain was seen more than once but under ten times. The antigen is unknown. Regarding donors, all were healthy bone marrow donors. PCR employed 60 Vbeta and 13 Jbeta primers. Data came from immunoSEQ multiplex PCR; TCRdb stores just in-frame clones and leaves some out. The repertoire holds around 120,000 clones, with 60% to 85% as singletons. This CDR3 is 15 amino acids long. Germline loops: CDR1 LGHNT, CDR2 FRNRAP. J lost 4 bases, V lost 5 bases, and 8 bases had no gene match. The sample originates from a study of cytomegalovirus exposure and HLA in healthy donors. General study points: Presence/absence results assume similar sequencing depth per donor, which may not hold. Overall, approximately 150 TCR beta chains were annotated as cytomegalovirus-associated.

The receptor was isolated from a woman aged 40 to 50 in good health and CMV-seropositive. V gene TRBV12-5 combines with J gene TRBJ2-3; 8 nucleotides align to TRBD2. Sequenced material: PBMCs. The CDR3 sequence is CASGVGGGFADTQYF. CDR3 DNA sequence: TGTGCTAGTGGTGTTGGCGGGGGGTTTGCAGATACGCAGTATTTT.